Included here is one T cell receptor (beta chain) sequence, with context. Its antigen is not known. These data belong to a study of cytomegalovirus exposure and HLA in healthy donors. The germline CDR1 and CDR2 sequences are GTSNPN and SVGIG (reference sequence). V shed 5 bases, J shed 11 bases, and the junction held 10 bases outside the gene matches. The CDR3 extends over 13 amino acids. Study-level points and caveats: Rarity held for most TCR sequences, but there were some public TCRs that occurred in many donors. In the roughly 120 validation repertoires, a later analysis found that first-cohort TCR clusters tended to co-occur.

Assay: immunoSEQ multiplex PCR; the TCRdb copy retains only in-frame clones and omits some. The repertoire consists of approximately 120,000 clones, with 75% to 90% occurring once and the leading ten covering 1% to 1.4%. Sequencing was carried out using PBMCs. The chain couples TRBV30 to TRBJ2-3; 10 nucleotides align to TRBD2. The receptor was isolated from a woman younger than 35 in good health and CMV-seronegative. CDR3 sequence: CAWLVAGGSEQYF. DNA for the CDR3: TGTGCCTGGCTAGTAGCGGGGGGATCCGAGCAGTATTTT.